This T cell receptor (beta chain) was profiled in a study of cytomegalovirus exposure and HLA in healthy donors. Study outcomes and limitations: Most subjects had HLA-A and HLA-B alleles reportedly predicted accurately by TCR beta sequences.

Healthy bone marrow donors made up the donors. The PCR contained 60 Vbeta and 13 Jbeta primers. Sequenced by immunoSEQ multiplex PCR; TCRdb stores in-frame clones only, minus some. The profile shows about 100,000 clones, around 84% of them singletons. The table lists this clone with many counts. The antigen remains undetermined. Input material: PBMCs. This clonotype was sampled from a woman under 30 in good health and CMV-seronegative.

The chain's CDR3 is CASAGQLTYEQYF. The CDR3, as DNA: TGCGCCAGCGCGGGACAGCTTACCTACGAGCAGTACTTC. The chain joins TRBV10-2 to TRBJ2-7; D perhaps matches TRBD1 (7 bases). CDR3 length: 13 residues. Germline CDR1 WSHSY, CDR2 SAAADI. With 8 bases removed from V and 2 bases from J, the gap between germline ends came to 13 bases.